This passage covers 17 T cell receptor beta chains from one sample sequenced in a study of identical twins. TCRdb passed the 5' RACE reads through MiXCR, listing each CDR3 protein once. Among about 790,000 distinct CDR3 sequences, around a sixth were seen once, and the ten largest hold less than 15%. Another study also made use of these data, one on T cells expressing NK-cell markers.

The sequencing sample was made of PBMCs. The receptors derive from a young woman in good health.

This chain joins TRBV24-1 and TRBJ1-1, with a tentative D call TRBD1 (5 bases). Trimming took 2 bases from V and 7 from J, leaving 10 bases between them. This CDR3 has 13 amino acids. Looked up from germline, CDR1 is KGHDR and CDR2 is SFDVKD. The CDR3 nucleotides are TGTGCCACCAGTGATTCGCAGAGGGGTGAAGCTTTCTTT. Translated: CATSDSQRGEAFF.

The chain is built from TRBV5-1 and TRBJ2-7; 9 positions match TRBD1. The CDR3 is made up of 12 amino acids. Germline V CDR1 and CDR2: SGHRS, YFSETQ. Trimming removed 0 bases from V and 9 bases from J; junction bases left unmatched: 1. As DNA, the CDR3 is TGCGCCAGCAGCTTGGGGGGACAGGGGCAGTACTTC. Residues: CASSLGGQGQYF.

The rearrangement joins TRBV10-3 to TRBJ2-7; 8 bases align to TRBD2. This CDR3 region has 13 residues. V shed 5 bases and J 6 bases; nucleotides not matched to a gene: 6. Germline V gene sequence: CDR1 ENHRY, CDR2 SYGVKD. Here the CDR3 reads CAISPGTRGEQYF. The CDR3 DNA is TGTGCCATCAGTCCCGGGACTAGAGGCGAGCAGTACTTC.

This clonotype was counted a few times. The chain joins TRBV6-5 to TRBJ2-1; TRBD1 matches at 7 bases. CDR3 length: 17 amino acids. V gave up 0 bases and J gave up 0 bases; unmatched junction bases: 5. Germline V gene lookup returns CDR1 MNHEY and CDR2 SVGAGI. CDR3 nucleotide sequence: TGTGCCAGCAGTTACTCGGGGTACAGGGGCTCCTACAATGAGCAGTTCTTC. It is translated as CASSYSGYRGSYNEQFF.

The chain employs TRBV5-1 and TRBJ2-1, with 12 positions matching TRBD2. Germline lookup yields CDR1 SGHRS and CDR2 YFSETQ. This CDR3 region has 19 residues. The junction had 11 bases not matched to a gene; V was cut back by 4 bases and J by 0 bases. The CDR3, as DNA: TGCGCCAGCAGCCCGTATGGTATGACTAGCGGGAGCTCCTACAATGAGCAGTTCTTC. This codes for CASSPYGMTSGSSYNEQFF.

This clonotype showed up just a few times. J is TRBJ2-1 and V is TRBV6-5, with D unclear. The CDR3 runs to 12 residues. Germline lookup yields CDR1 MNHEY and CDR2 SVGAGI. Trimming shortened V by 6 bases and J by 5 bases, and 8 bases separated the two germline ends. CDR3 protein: CASSSPHNEQFF. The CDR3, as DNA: TGTGCCAGCAGCTCCCCTCACAATGAGCAGTTCTTC.

The DNA for the CDR3 is TGCGCCAGCAGTGCCACTAGCTCCGGGGAGCTGTTTTTT. Its translation is CASSATSSGELFF. V gene TRBV10-1 combines with J gene TRBJ2-2, with D perhaps TRBD2 (6 bases). Per germline, CDR1 WNHNN and CDR2 SYGVQD (reference sequence). V lost 4 bases to trimming and J lost 6 bases, with 9 bases between them. The CDR3 sequence is 13 residues long.

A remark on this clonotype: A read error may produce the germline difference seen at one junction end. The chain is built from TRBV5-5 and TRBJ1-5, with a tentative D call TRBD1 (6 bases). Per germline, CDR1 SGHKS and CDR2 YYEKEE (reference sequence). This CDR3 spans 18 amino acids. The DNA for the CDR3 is TGTGCCAGCAGCTTGGCCGGGTGGTCCAGGGGAAGCACTCAGCCCCAGCATTTT. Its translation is CASSLAGWSRGSTQPQHF.

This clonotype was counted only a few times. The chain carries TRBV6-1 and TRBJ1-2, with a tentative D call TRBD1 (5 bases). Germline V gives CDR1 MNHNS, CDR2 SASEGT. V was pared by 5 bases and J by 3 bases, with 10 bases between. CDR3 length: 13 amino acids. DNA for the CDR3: TGTGCCAGCAGTAAACCAGGGTACTATGGCTACACCTTC. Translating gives CASSKPGYYGYTF.

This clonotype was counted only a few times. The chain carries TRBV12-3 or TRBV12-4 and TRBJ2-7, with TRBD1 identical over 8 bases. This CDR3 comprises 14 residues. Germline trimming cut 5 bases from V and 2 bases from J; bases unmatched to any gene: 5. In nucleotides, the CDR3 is TGTGCCAGCAGTACACAGGGGGGCCCCTACGAGCAGTACTTC. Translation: CASSTQGGPYEQYF.

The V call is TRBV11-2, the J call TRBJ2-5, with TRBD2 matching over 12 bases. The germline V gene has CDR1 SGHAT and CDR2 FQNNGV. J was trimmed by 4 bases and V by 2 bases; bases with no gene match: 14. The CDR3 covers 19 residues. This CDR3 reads CASSLFISPASGRGETQYF. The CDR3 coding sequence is TGTGCCAGCAGCTTATTCATTTCCCCCGCTAGCGGGAGGGGAGAGACCCAGTACTTC.

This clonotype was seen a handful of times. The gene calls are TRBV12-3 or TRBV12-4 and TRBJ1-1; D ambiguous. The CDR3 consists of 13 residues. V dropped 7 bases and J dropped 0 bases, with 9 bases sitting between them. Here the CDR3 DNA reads TGTGCCAGCATGGGCAGCTTGAACACTGAAGCTTTCTTT. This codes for CASMGSLNTEAFF.

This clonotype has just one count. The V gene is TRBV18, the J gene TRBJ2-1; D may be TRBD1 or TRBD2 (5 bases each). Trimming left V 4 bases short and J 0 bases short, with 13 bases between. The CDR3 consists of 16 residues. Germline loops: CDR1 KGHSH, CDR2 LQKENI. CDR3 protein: CASSLTGTYSYNEQFF. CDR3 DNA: TGTGCCAGCTCACTAACCGGGACCTACTCCTACAATGAGCAGTTCTTC.

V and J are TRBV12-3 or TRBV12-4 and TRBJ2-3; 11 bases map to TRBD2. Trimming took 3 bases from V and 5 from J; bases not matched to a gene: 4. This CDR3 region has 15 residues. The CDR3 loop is CASSFSGRERDTQYF. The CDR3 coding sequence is TGTGCCAGCAGTTTTAGCGGGAGGGAAAGAGATACGCAGTATTTT.

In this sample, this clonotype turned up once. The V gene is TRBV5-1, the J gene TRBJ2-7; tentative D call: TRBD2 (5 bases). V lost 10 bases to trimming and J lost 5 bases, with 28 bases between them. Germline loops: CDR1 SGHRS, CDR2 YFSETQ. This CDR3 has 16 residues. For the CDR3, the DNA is TGCGCCTTAAGTTTGGGCTTTGAAGAGGGCGAGGACGAGCAGTACTTC. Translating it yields CALSLGFEEGEDEQYF.

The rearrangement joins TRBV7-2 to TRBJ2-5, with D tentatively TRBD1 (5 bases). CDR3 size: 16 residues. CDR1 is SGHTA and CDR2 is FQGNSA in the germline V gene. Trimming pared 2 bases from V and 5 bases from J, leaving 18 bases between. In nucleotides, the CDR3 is TGTGCCAGCAGCTTAAATGCAGGGTCTACTTCGGAGACCCAGTACTTC. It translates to CASSLNAGSTSETQYF.

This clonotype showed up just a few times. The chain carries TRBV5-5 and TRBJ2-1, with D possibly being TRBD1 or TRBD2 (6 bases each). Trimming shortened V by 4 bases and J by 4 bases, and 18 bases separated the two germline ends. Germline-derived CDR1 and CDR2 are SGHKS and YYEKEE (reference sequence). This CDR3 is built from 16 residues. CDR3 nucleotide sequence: TGTGCCAGCAGCCATGGGAGGACAGCTTCTTACAATGAGCAGTTCTTC. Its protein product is CASSHGRTASYNEQFF.